Listed below are T cell receptor beta chains from one sample, sequenced in a study of T cell repertoires in cytomegalovirus infection. A single record per CDR3 protein comes from TCRdb applying MiXCR to the reads. The table records roughly 990,000 distinct CDR3 sequences, around 30% of them present only once. Their target antigens are unknown. The sequences come from cultured CD8+ T cells from PBMCs, collected from culture after CMV antigen stimulation. Receptor source: a human donor in good health (CMV status not recorded). Some clones in this sample may be carry-over from other donors' samples. Both conserved end residues are trimmed from each CDR3.

V: TRBV19
CDR3: ASRPAAGTGYGYT

V: TRBV2
CDR3: ASSEKGGASYLDTQY

V: TRBV7-6
CDR3: ASSDRGRGGNTIY

V: TRBV3-1
CDR3: ASSQDGGPAYNEQF

V: TRBV6-5
CDR3: ASSYGEGLSFEQY

V: TRBV6-8
CDR3: ASSFGQGIQPQH

V: TRBV28
CDR3: ASSPRNRGPPWGYT

V: TRBV6-1
CDR3: ASSMGQGDSTDTQY

V: TRBV20-1
CDR3: SARDVSLSLNTGELF

V: TRBV9
CDR3: ASSPPIRGGLQETQY

V: TRBV2
CDR3: ASSEGRQGATYGYT

V: TRBV7-9
CDR3: ASSLPRGVVAELF

V: TRBV7-9
CDR3: ASSSTGTSYGYT

V: TRBV14
CDR3: ASSQDPAGAGTQY

V: TRBV6-2/TRBV6-3
CDR3: ASSYYRTVHYGYT

V: TRBV18
CDR3: ASSPSGQGGTEAF

V: TRBV6-1
CDR3: ASSEYKAAQETQY

V: TRBV7-9
CDR3: ASSSFDRGPETQY

V: TRBV7-2
CDR3: ASSSGQNSNQPQH

V: TRBV6-5
CDR3: ASSSRWRDPGRTVPEAF

V: TRBV7-6
CDR3: ASSPWRGDQPQH

V: TRBV12-5
CDR3: ASGLDPYEQF

V: TRBV28
CDR3: ASSLYVDPPDT

V: TRBV20-1
CDR3: SARPPLQGNWDNEQF

V: TRBV10-2
CDR3: ASLGDSGDEQF

V: TRBV29-1
CDR3: SVEADRDT

V: TRBV27
CDR3: ASSWGGIGQPQH

V: TRBV29-1
CDR3: SVEVGQTTEAF

V: TRBV7-9
CDR3: ASSSDRAVTGELF

V: TRBV9
CDR3: ASSPSAGAGLRGAYNEQF

V: TRBV6-6
CDR3: ASSYSRVAANEKLF

V: TRBV7-9
CDR3: ASNSGTGIGANVLT

V: TRBV27
CDR3: ASSLTRDTGELF

V: TRBV20-1
CDR3: SARLRGSSYNEQF

V: TRBV20-1
CDR3: SARDRGQLPNEQF

V: TRBV5-6
CDR3: VSSLGGQSNQPQH

V: TRBV12-3/TRBV12-4
CDR3: ASTLSGTALYEQY

V: TRBV5-4
CDR3: ASSPLGAQETQY

V: TRBV7-8
CDR3: ASRPLEGSSYNEQF

V: TRBV28
CDR3: ASSLPSQWYYGYT

V: TRBV5-5
CDR3: ASSTPAGTGANVLT

V: TRBV7-9
CDR3: ASSSPPTGVSYEQY

V: TRBV27
CDR3: ASSLFSLAGGQSSYNEQF

V: TRBV29-1
CDR3: SELQGAQTYEQY

V: TRBV7-9
CDR3: ASSLPSTGNTEAF

V: TRBV12-3/TRBV12-4
CDR3: ASSETGSFYNEQF

V: TRBV6-5
CDR3: ASSHSRGGPDTQY